This TCR beta chain was captured by sequencing in a study of patients and donors after allogeneic stem cell transplantation. CDR1 is SQVTM, CDR2 ANQGSEA, per germline. The CDR3 is made up of 13 amino acids. V was cut by 7 bases and J by 1 base, with 10 bases left in between. TCRdb ran MiXCR on the RT-PCR reads and lists one entry per CDR3 protein. The repertoire holds some 960,000 distinct CDR3 sequences, with roughly 18% as singletons. This receptor was taken from a human donor who was either an allogeneic HSCT recipient or a stem cell or donor lymphocyte infusion donor (not recorded which). It is not recorded whose cells these are; they may come from a transplant donor. Sequenced input: blood, either unsorted or a sorted T cell fraction (not recorded which). The chain links TRBV29-1 to TRBJ2-2; D not certain. DNA for the CDR3: TGCAGCGCTCGACACATGAACACCGGGGAGCTGTTTTTT. This codes for CSARHMNTGELFF.